This passage covers 10 T cell receptor beta chains from one sample sequenced in a study of blood T cell repertoires in COVID-19. Only in-frame clones appear in the TCRdb table, and some are missing; sequencing was by immunoSEQ multiplex PCR. Altogether over 200,000 clones are present, approximately 79% being singletons, with the ten largest covering around 4.7%. Sequenced material: peripheral blood. Every receptor here comes from a human donor in a cohort sampled during active COVID-19.

V and J are TRBV9 and TRBJ2-2; 9 bases line up with TRBD1. CDR1 and CDR2 (germline): SGDLS, YYNGEE. The CDR3 has 15 residues. J gave up 3 bases and V 4 bases, and 4 bases lay outside the gene matches. CDR3 in DNA: TGTGCCAGCAGCACACAGGGGGCCGACACCGGGGAGCTGTTTTTT. This translates into CASSTQGADTGELFF.

This sequence joins TRBV27 and TRBJ1-1; 11 bases agree with TRBD1. The CDR3 runs to 15 residues. Per the germline V gene, CDR1 is MNHEY and CDR2 is SMNVEV (reference sequence). The J segment lost 4 bases and the V segment lost 5 bases, leaving 6 bases of the junction unmatched. The CDR3, as DNA: TGTGCCAGCAGTGGAACCGGGACAGGGGGCACTGAAGCTTTCTTT. Protein sequence: CASSGTGTGGTEAFF.

This clone was detected only a few times. The J gene is TRBJ1-2, the V gene TRBV2, with D maybe TRBD1 (5 bases). The germline V and J ends were trimmed by 6 bases and 7 bases, with 21 bases remaining between them. This CDR3 region has 15 residues. Germline V gene lookup returns CDR1 SNHLY and CDR2 FYNNEI. The CDR3 nucleotides read TGTGCCAGCAGACCCCCGGACGGGCTGGGGGGTGGCTACACCTTC. Its translation is CASRPPDGLGGGYTF.

In its sample, this clone was seen once. The chain carries TRBV11-3 and TRBJ2-3; no clear D. The germline gives CDR1 SGHNT, CDR2 YENEEA. V lost 5 bases, J lost 3 bases, and 3 bases lay in between. CDR3 size: 11 residues. The CDR3 sequence: CASSLTDTQYF. The CDR3 DNA reads TGTGCCAGCAGCCTTACAGATACGCAGTATTTT.

The chain carries TRBV28 and TRBJ1-1, with D maybe TRBD1 (6 bases). The CDR3 is 13 residues long. V lost 6 bases and J lost 7, with 15 bases in between. CDR1 is MDHEN, CDR2 SYDVKM, per germline. CDR3 region: CASSPDSAGEAFF. DNA for the CDR3: TGTGCCAGCAGCCCGGACAGTGCTGGTGAAGCTTTCTTT.

The chain links TRBV7-2 to TRBJ2-7, with 7 nucleotides matching TRBD2. The V gene's germline CDR1 is SGHTA and CDR2 FQGNSA. V lost 3 bases, J lost 7 bases, and 6 bases stayed unmatched. This CDR3 contains 13 residues. CDR3 region: CASSFMREGEQYF. DNA for the CDR3: TGTGCCAGCAGCTTCATGAGGGAGGGGGAGCAGTACTTC. Looking up the rest from reference TRBV7-2 and TRBJ2-7 gives the full variable domain: GAGVSQSPSNKVTEKGKDVELRCDPISGHTALYWYRQSLGQGLEFLIYFQGNSAPDKSGLPSDRFSAERTGGSVSTLTIQRTQQEDSAVYLCASSFMREGEQYFGPGTRLTVT.

V gene TRBV11-1 combines with J gene TRBJ2-7; 9 nucleotides match TRBD2. The CDR3 is made up of 16 amino acids. With 0 bases clipped from V and 10 bases from J, the junction kept 13 bases outside the gene matches. Germline V gene data show CDR1 as SGHAT and CDR2 as FQDESV (reference sequence). CDR3 coding DNA: TGTGCCAGCAGCTTAGCCGGGACTAGCTTCAACCATGTCCAGTACTTC. Amino acid sequence: CASSLAGTSFNHVQYF.

The genes are TRBV27 and TRBJ1-6; D possibly corresponds to TRBD1 (5 bases). From germline, CDR1 is MNHEY and CDR2 SMNVEV (reference sequence). The CDR3 spans 18 residues. The V end lost 4 bases, the J end lost 5 bases, and 21 bases lay between the germline ends. The CDR3 coding sequence is TGTGCCAGCAGTTACCCTCGGGACGGAGGGGCTCATAATTCACCCCTCCACTTT. Protein sequence: CASSYPRDGGAHNSPLHF.

Here the CDR3 DNA reads TGTGCCAGCAGCTCAAGCGGGGTACTGTCCTACGAGCAGTACTTC. Its protein product is CASSSSGVLSYEQYF. The V and J genes are TRBV7-2 and TRBJ2-7, with 7 positions matching TRBD2. Unmatched junction bases numbered 7, after V lost 4 bases and J lost 1 base. CDR1 and CDR2 from the germline V gene are SGHTA and FQGNSA. This CDR3 is 15 amino acids long.

The chain combines TRBV9 with TRBJ2-7; 7 nucleotides agree with TRBD1. The CDR3 contains 16 residues. Unmatched junction bases numbered 9, after V lost 3 bases and J lost 0 bases. In germline, CDR1 is SGDLS, CDR2 YYNGEE. Here the CDR3 DNA reads TGTGCCAGCAGCGCCCAAGACAGGGTCCTCTCCTACGAGCAGTACTTC. Protein product: CASSAQDRVLSYEQYF.